The 25 T cell receptor beta chains given below trace back to one sample, sequenced in a study of cytomegalovirus exposure and HLA in healthy donors. The PCR used 60 Vbeta and 13 Jbeta primers. Profiling relied on immunoSEQ multiplex PCR, and the TCRdb table lists in-frame clones only, not all of them. The data show roughly 100,000 clones, with approximately 71% seen just once and approximately 8% held by the top ten. The source material was PBMCs. Receptors were obtained from a female donor in good health and CMV-seronegative.

In this sample, this clone turned up a few times. The CDR3 loop is CATSRKGQANQPQHF. The CDR3 DNA is TGTGCCACCAGCAGAAAGGGACAGGCGAATCAGCCCCAGCATTTT. The V call is TRBV15, the J call TRBJ1-5, with 8 bases matching TRBD1. Per the germline V gene, CDR1 is LNHNV and CDR2 is YYDKDF (reference sequence). J was trimmed by 4 bases and V by 2 bases; bases with no gene match: 4. The CDR3 has 15 amino acids.

The chain joins TRBV9 to TRBJ1-1; D is perhaps TRBD1 (6 bases). V lost 4 bases and J lost 5, with 15 bases in between. The CDR3 consists of 14 residues. CDR1 is SGDLS and CDR2 is YYNGEE in the germline V gene. This chain's CDR3 is CASSSPGVGTEAFF. The CDR3, as DNA: TGTGCCAGCAGCTCTCCAGGGGTGGGGACTGAAGCTTTCTTT.

The gene calls are TRBV5-1 and TRBJ2-5; 10 nucleotides align to TRBD1. V lost 4 bases, J lost 5 bases, and 8 bases stayed unmatched. The CDR3 loop spans 15 amino acids. CDR1 and CDR2 (germline): SGHRS, YFSETQ. The CDR3 sequence: CASSGQGQGYETQYF. In nucleotides, the CDR3 is TGCGCCAGCAGCGGACAGGGACAGGGGTACGAGACCCAGTACTTC. The full variable domain, its missing parts supplied by reference TRBV5-1 and TRBJ2-5, is KAGVTQTPRYLIKTRGQQVTLSCSPISGHRSVSWYQQTPGQGLQFLFEYFSETQRNKGNFPGRFSGRQFSNSRSEMNVSTLELGDSALYLCASSGQGQGYETQYFGPGTRLLVL.

This clone was counted once. The V call is TRBV6-1, the J call TRBJ2-1; 7 nucleotides align to TRBD1. J was trimmed by 0 bases and V by 7 bases; bases with no gene match: 3. Germline V lookup: CDR1 MNHNS, CDR2 SASEGT. The CDR3 has 14 residues. The CDR3 DNA reads TGTGCCAGCATGCCAGGGGGCTCCTACAATGAGCAGTTCTTC. Protein product: CASMPGGSYNEQFF.

The gene calls are TRBV18 and TRBJ2-5; tentatively, D is TRBD2 (7 bases). From germline, CDR1 is KGHSH and CDR2 LQKENI. The CDR3 is 15 residues long. Trimming left V 5 bases short and J 2 bases short, with 15 bases between. CDR3 residues: CASSTGGGRQETQYF. CDR3 coding DNA: TGTGCCAGCTCAACCGGGGGCGGGAGACAAGAGACCCAGTACTTC.

The chain couples TRBV7-9 to TRBJ1-1; 8 bases match TRBD1. V lost 3 bases to trimming and J lost 0 bases; unmatched junction nucleotides: 9. Germline CDR1 is SEHNR and CDR2 is FQNEAQ (reference sequence). This CDR3 is built from 17 residues. CDR3 sequence: CASSFPTKDRVNTEAFF. The CDR3 bases are TGTGCCAGCAGCTTCCCCACCAAGGACAGGGTGAACACTGAAGCTTTCTTT.

The rearrangement links TRBV14 to TRBJ1-2, with D tentatively TRBD1 (5 bases). Trimming left V 3 bases short and J 8 bases short, with 13 bases between. Germline CDR1 is SGHDN and CDR2 is FVKESK. The CDR3 covers 13 residues. This chain's CDR3 is CASSQDNRRGYTF. The CDR3 DNA reads as TGTGCCAGCAGCCAGGATAACAGGCGGGGCTACACCTTC.

This sequence joins TRBV7-9 and TRBJ2-1; 12 positions match TRBD1. Trimming at V came to 5 bases and at J to 7 bases, leaving 12 bases not matched to a gene. This CDR3 spans 17 amino acids. Per germline, CDR1 SEHNR and CDR2 FQNEAQ (reference sequence). CDR3 in amino acids: CASSPREGQGAWNEQFF. In DNA form, the CDR3 reads TGTGCCAGCAGCCCGAGAGAGGGACAGGGGGCTTGGAATGAGCAGTTCTTC.

The chain has TRBV6-1 and TRBJ2-7; 10 nucleotides line up with TRBD2. The junction had 5 bases not matched to a gene; V was cut back by 4 bases and J by 2 bases. The CDR3 runs to 15 residues. The germline CDR1 and CDR2 sequences are MNHNS and SASEGT. For the CDR3, the DNA is TGTGCCAGCAGTGGAGTAGCGGGAGGTGCCTACGAGCAGTACTTC. Amino acids: CASSGVAGGAYEQYF.

This clone was seen more than once but under ten times. The chain has TRBV10-3 and TRBJ2-5, with 9 bases fitting TRBD2. After removal of 5 bases from V and 1 base from J, the junction contained 8 bases not matched to a gene. Germline V gene lookup returns CDR1 ENHRY and CDR2 SYGVKD. This CDR3 is 16 amino acids long. DNA of the CDR3: TGTGCCATCAGTACATCGCGGGAGGGCCGCCAAGAGACCCAGTACTTC. It is translated as CAISTSREGRQETQYF.

This chain links TRBV20-1 with TRBJ1-2; D call uncertain. The ends were cut back, 7 bases at V and 5 bases at J, with 11 bases in the middle. The CDR3 runs 11 residues. From germline, CDR1 is DFQATT and CDR2 SNEGSKA (reference sequence). This CDR3 reads CSGPPKYGYTF. In DNA form, the CDR3 reads TGCAGTGGGCCCCCCAAATATGGCTACACCTTC.

The CDR3 DNA reads TGTGCCAGCAGTTTAAGCGGACAGCCCCAGCATTTT. Translated, it gives CASSLSGQPQHF. The V and J genes are TRBV28 and TRBJ1-5; no reliable D call. Germline-derived CDR1 and CDR2 are MDHEN and SYDVKM. CDR3 length equals 12 residues. Trimming took 2 bases from V and 7 from J, leaving 6 bases between them.

This clone has only one observation. The genes are TRBV13 and TRBJ2-3; 7 nucleotides agree with TRBD2. The V and J ends lost 3 bases and 0 bases, in that order; junction bases with no gene match: 0. The germline V gene encodes CDR1 PRHDT and CDR2 FYEKMQ (reference sequence). The CDR3 sequence is 14 residues long. The CDR3 sequence: CASSFSGSTDTQYF. In DNA form, the CDR3 reads TGTGCCAGCAGCTTTAGCGGGAGCACAGATACGCAGTATTTT.

The rearrangement joins TRBV2 to TRBJ2-5, with 8 bases that match TRBD2. V lost 3 bases, J lost 2 bases, and 5 bases stayed unmatched. The CDR3 is 15 residues long. Germline CDR1 reads SNHLY; CDR2 reads FYNNEI. The CDR3 is CASSELAGLQETQYF. The CDR3 DNA sequence: TGTGCCAGCAGTGAGTTAGCGGGACTTCAAGAGACCCAGTACTTC.

A single count supports this clone. This sequence joins TRBV19 and TRBJ1-2; no definite D call. Germline CDR1 LNHDA, CDR2 SQIVND (reference sequence). V was pared by 0 bases and J by 8 bases, with 16 bases between. CDR3 length: 15 residues. CDR3 bases: TGTGCCAGTAGTATAGATGGTTCGAGGACGGGAGGCTACACCTTC. As protein: CASSIDGSRTGGYTF.

The V call is TRBV28, the J call TRBJ2-3, with a weak D call TRBD2 (6 bases). Germline values: CDR1 MDHEN, CDR2 SYDVKM. The CDR3 is 15 residues long. Trimming cost V 5 bases and J 5 bases, with 17 bases left between them. CDR3: CASSRRTGVIDTQYF. The CDR3 DNA reads TGTGCCAGCAGTCGGAGGACGGGGGTTATAGATACGCAGTATTTT.

The chain couples TRBV5-6 to TRBJ2-3; 11 bases are shared with TRBD2. The length of the CDR3 is 18 residues. Unmatched junction bases numbered 14, after V lost 4 bases and J lost 4 bases. The V gene's germline CDR1 is SGHDT and CDR2 YYEEEE. This chain's CDR3 is CASSPRTSGRGGADTQYF. The DNA for the CDR3 is TGTGCCAGCAGCCCTAGGACTAGCGGGCGAGGGGGAGCAGATACGCAGTATTTT.

CDR3 coding DNA: TGTGCCAGCAGCATCCCCGGGGGTTCTTCCAATGAGCAGTTCTTC. Translated: CASSIPGGSSNEQFF. The chain combines TRBV5-6 with TRBJ2-1; tentatively, D is TRBD2 (6 bases). Between the trimmed V and J ends, which lost 4 bases and 6 bases, there was a span of 17 bases. Germline lookup yields CDR1 SGHDT and CDR2 YYEEEE. This CDR3 comprises 15 residues. Full variable domain (remainder filled in from reference TRBV5-6 and TRBJ2-1): DAGVTQSPTHLIKTRGQQVTLRCSPKSGHDTVSWYQQALGQGPQFIFQYYEEEERQRGNFPDRFSGHQFPNYSSELNVNALLLGDSALYLCASSIPGGSSNEQFFGPGTRLTVL.

The rearrangement joins TRBV27 to TRBJ2-7; TRBD1 matches 12 bases. This CDR3 has 15 residues. V shed 6 bases, J shed 2 bases, and the junction held 5 bases outside the gene matches. Germline assignment: CDR1 MNHEY and CDR2 SMNVEV (reference sequence). The CDR3, as DNA: TGTGCCAGCAGATACCGGGACAGGGGGCCCTACGAGCAGTACTTC. It encodes CASRYRDRGPYEQYF.

The chain combines TRBV18 with TRBJ2-3, with TRBD1 matching over 7 bases. The CDR3 is 17 residues long. The germline CDR1 and CDR2 sequences are KGHSH and LQKENI. V dropped 0 bases and J dropped 0; count of bases not matched to a gene: 6. CDR3 protein: CASSPPRTGPSTDTQYF. The CDR3 region has the DNA TGTGCCAGCTCACCACCCCGGACAGGTCCTAGCACAGATACGCAGTATTTT. The full variable domain, completed using reference TRBV18 and TRBJ2-3, is NAGVMQNPRHLVRRRGQEARLRCSPMKGHSHVYWYRQLPEEGLKFMVYLQKENIIDESGMPKERFSAEFPKEGPSILRIQQVVRGDSAAYFCASSPPRTGPSTDTQYFGPGTRLTVL.

The chain recombines TRBV6-4 with TRBJ2-5, with a tentative D call TRBD2 (6 bases). The CDR3 spans 14 residues. CDR1 and CDR2 from the germline V gene are MRHNA and SNTAGT. Trimming took 5 bases from V and 2 from J, leaving 12 bases between them. This chain's CDR3 is CASSPGAGQETQYF. CDR3 coding DNA: TGTGCCAGCAGTCCCGGGGCGGGGCAAGAGACCCAGTACTTC.

This chain uses TRBV9 with TRBJ2-3; TRBD1 agrees at 9 bases. J gave up 0 bases and V 0 bases, and 8 bases lay outside the gene matches. The CDR3 length is 18 residues. Germline V gene lookup returns CDR1 SGDLS and CDR2 YYNGEE. DNA for the CDR3: TGTGCCAGCAGCGTAGTTGAGGGACAGGGACGCAGCACAGATACGCAGTATTTT. Translating it yields CASSVVEGQGRSTDTQYF.

This chain uses TRBV6-5 with TRBJ2-3, with TRBD1 identical over 12 bases. Germline V gene data show CDR1 as MNHEY and CDR2 as SVGAGI. Unmatched junction bases numbered 6, after V lost 10 bases and J lost 7 bases. The CDR3 consists of 13 residues. Written as DNA, the CDR3 is TGTGCCACCTCGGGACAGGGGGCAAATACGCAGTATTTT. Its protein product is CATSGQGANTQYF.

The J gene is TRBJ2-7, the V gene TRBV15; 7 bases are a match to TRBD2. CDR1 and CDR2 from the germline V gene are LNHNV and YYDKDF (reference sequence). CDR3 length: 15 amino acids. V was pared by 0 bases and J by 6 bases, with 8 bases of the junction left unmatched. CDR3 protein: CATSRDSGGSFEQYF. CDR3 in DNA: TGTGCCACCAGCAGAGATTCTGGCGGGAGTTTCGAGCAGTACTTC.

The chain combines TRBV19 with TRBJ2-7; D might be TRBD2 (7 bases). Trimming shortened V by 6 bases and J by 6 bases, and 18 bases separated the two germline ends. This CDR3 comprises 14 residues. Germline values: CDR1 LNHDA, CDR2 SQIVND (reference sequence). The CDR3 DNA reads TGTGCCAGTAGAGGGGGGGGGTCGGCGGGCGAGCAGTACTTC. This codes for CASRGGGSAGEQYF.